The 7 T cell receptor beta chains below come from one sample, sequenced in a study of a mutant IDH1 vaccine in newly diagnosed glioma. Method: immunoSEQ multiplex PCR; TCRdb's copy keeps in-frame clones and lacks some. The repertoire has around 60,000 clones, approximately 81% of them found once; the top ten carry roughly 4%. Specified time point: week 23, last vaccination. Vaccine doses each comprised 300 ug of mutant IDH1 20-mer peptide, with topical imiquimod. No antigens are known for them. The source was PBMCs, collected from a glioma patient whose treatment included an IDH1 peptide vaccine. All receptors come from a man aged 25-45 years with glioma.

The CDR3 sequence: CASSGLGGYTF. The CDR3 DNA reads as TGCGCCAGCAGTGGACTGGGGGGCTACACCTTC. This chain links TRBV10-1 with TRBJ1-2; no clear D. V lost 4 bases to trimming and J lost 8 bases, with 8 bases between them. Germline V gene lookup returns CDR1 WNHNN and CDR2 SYGVQD (reference sequence). The CDR3 extends over 11 amino acids.

The CDR3 protein is CASSPPRRGALPGELFF. Here the CDR3 DNA reads TGTGCCAGCTCACCACCGAGGCGGGGGGCTCTACCCGGGGAGCTGTTTTTT. This chain joins TRBV18 and TRBJ2-2; 8 bases agree with TRBD2. Germline V gene sequence: CDR1 KGHSH, CDR2 LQKENI. CDR3 length: 17 amino acids. V shed 0 bases, J shed 6 bases, and the junction held 9 bases outside the gene matches.

This clone was seen only once. J is TRBJ2-7 and V is TRBV2; 10 positions match TRBD2. Germline CDR1 reads SNHLY; CDR2 reads FYNNEI. CDR3 size: 16 residues. V was clipped by 3 bases and J by 2 bases; unmatched bases: 7. CDR3 bases: TGTGCCAGCAGTGACTCCGATAGCGGGGGGCCCTACGAGCAGTACTTC. This codes for CASSDSDSGGPYEQYF.

CDR3: CASRTNRDRYGNEQFF. Written as DNA, the CDR3 is TGTGCCAGCAGGACCAACCGGGACCGGTACGGCAATGAGCAGTTCTTC. The chain uses TRBV28 and TRBJ2-1; D might be TRBD1 or TRBD2, each matching 5 bases. V was cut by 6 bases and J by 6 bases, with 21 bases left in between. CDR1 is MDHEN, CDR2 SYDVKM, per germline. This CDR3 contains 16 residues.

V gene TRBV29-1 combines with J gene TRBJ1-2; D unresolved. Germline V gene lookup returns CDR1 SQVTM and CDR2 ANQGSEA. The CDR3 extends over 11 amino acids. V gave up 2 bases and J gave up 7 bases, with 8 bases separating them. CDR3 sequence (DNA): TGCAGCGTTGAATCGGCAGGTGGCTACACCTTC. Translation gives CSVESAGGYTF. The complete variable domain, with remaining parts taken from reference TRBV29-1 and TRBJ1-2, reads SAVISQKPSRDICQRGTSLTIQCQVDSQVTMMFWYRQQPGQSLTLIATANQGSEATYESGFVIDKFPISRPNLTFSTLTVSNMSPEDSSIYLCSVESAGGYTFGSGTRLTVV.

The genes are TRBV5-4 and TRBJ2-1; 8 bases align to TRBD2. This CDR3 has 16 amino acids. V dropped 4 bases and J dropped 1; count of bases not matched to a gene: 7. Germline loops: CDR1 SGHNT, CDR2 YYREEE (reference sequence). This CDR3 reads CASSPPRGASYNEQFF. For the CDR3, the DNA is TGTGCCAGCAGCCCCCCGCGGGGGGCGTCCTACAATGAGCAGTTCTTC.

The chain employs TRBV19 and TRBJ2-3, with 12 bases aligning to TRBD2. CDR1 and CDR2 from the germline V gene are LNHDA and SQIVND (reference sequence). The CDR3 spans 16 residues. The V segment lost 5 bases and the J segment 2 bases; nucleotides outside the gene matches: 5. This CDR3 is CASSWTSGTYTDTQYF. In DNA, the CDR3 is TGTGCCAGTAGTTGGACTAGCGGGACTTACACAGATACGCAGTATTTT. Full variable domain (rest looked up from reference TRBV19 and TRBJ2-3): DGGITQSPKYLFRKEGQNVTLSCEQNLNHDAMYWYRQDPGQGLRLIYYSQIVNDFQKGDIAEGYSVSREKKESFPLTVTSAQKNPTAFYLCASSWTSGTYTDTQYFGPGTRLTVL.